The present entry profiles one TCR beta chain with its context. The antigen is not known. This record comes from a study of T-cell reconstitution after alpha-beta-depleted transplantation in children. Findings and caveats of the study: Surviving recipient T cells and thymic progenitors underlay high day-60 TCRbeta diversity in some patients. Newly produced T cells mostly accounted for T-cell counts and diversity one year post-transplant.

V lost 3 bases and J lost 7; bases outside the gene matches: 10. The CDR3 consists of 17 residues. Germline-derived CDR1 and CDR2 are SGHRS and YFSETQ. For TCRbeta, the library was prepared with unique molecular identifiers. TCRdb reprocessed the PCR reads with MiXCR, giving one entry per CDR3 protein. Among approximately 130,000 distinct CDR3 sequences listed, 8% to 10% were seen once. This chain uses TRBV5-1 with TRBJ2-2, with 12 bases lining up with TRBD2. The origin of this receptor is a girl in the first two years of life who had a stem cell transplant for combined immunodeficiency, so the T cells may come from the graft donor. The sequencing here drew on PBMCs, mostly from graft donor cells, taken 180 days after TCRalphabeta/CD19-depleted stem cell transplant. The CDR3 sequence is CASSSLAGGPGSGELFF. The CDR3 bases are TGCGCCAGCAGCTCGCTAGCGGGAGGGCCGGGGAGCGGGGAGCTGTTTTTT.